This TCR beta chain was identified in a study of T cell repertoires in cytomegalovirus infection. V lost 4 bases, J lost 6 bases, and 30 bases lay in between. This CDR3 has 19 residues. In TCRdb, the reads were re-called with MiXCR into one record per CDR3 protein. The table records around 750,000 distinct CDR3 sequences, less than 35% of them present only once. Comment on this clonotype: Its antigen is unidentified.

This sequence was found in a human donor in good health (CMV status not recorded). Some clones in this sample may be carry-over from other donors' samples. Sequenced material: cultured CD8+ T cells from PBMCs, taken from culture after CMV antigen stimulation. This sequence joins TRBV12-3 or TRBV12-4 and TRBJ1-1, with D perhaps matching TRBD1 (5 bases). The DNA for the CDR3 is TGTGCCAGCAGTTCGGCAGGGTTCTGGGAAGGTAACCCACGTTCTGAAGCTTTCTTT. It translates to CASSSAGFWEGNPRSEAFF.